Included here is one TCR beta chain sequence, with context. What it binds is not known. The data originate from a study of post-analysis software for immune sequencing data. Turning to the study itself: Patients had relapsing-remitting, secondary progressive or progressive-relapsing multiple sclerosis; some lacked subtype. Findings of the study overall: Significantly lower normalized Chao1 diversity was seen in multiple sclerosis patients than in controls. Patients showed TRBV5-6, TRBV5-1 and TRBV20-1 among four to six TRBV segments more frequent than in controls. The F measure placed samples prepared in the same batch into strongly shared clusters.

The CDR3 length is 15 residues. J was trimmed by 5 bases and V by 4 bases; bases with no gene match: 10. The V gene's germline CDR1 is SGDLS and CDR2 YYNGEE. Every TCR beta cDNA library bore unique molecular identifiers. Researchers reported around 510,000 cDNA molecules coming from roughly 0.93 to 9.6 million T cells. TCRdb reprocessed the PCR reads via MiXCR and lists one record per CDR3 protein. The data show around 770,000 distinct CDR3 sequences, around 42% seen once. The gene calls are TRBV9 and TRBJ2-5, with 8 bases lining up with TRBD1. The receptor comes from a girl under 18 with multiple sclerosis. Material: blood. The CDR3 nucleotides are TGTGCCAGCAGCCTCCTCCAGGGGGCTATGGAGACCCAGTACTTC. Its protein product is CASSLLQGAMETQYF.